The rows below give T cell receptor beta chains drawn from one sample of a study of T cell responses to AZD1222 COVID-19 vaccine. The assay was immunoSEQ multiplex PCR, and TCRdb's table has in-frame clones only and misses some. Among about 120,000 clones, around 89% were seen once, and the ten largest hold over 3%. The sample here was peripheral blood, taken on day 0 of AZD1222 vaccination. These receptors were obtained from an adult in good health. Both conserved end residues are part of each CDR3. D genes are given only for firm matches. Size is stated for part of the rows, as once, few or many counts, or as a class when the clone is expanded.

size	D	J	length	V	CDR3	DNA
NA	TRBD1	TRBJ1-1	15	TRBV4-1	CASSQPSGGSAEAFF	TGCGCCAGCAGCCAACCCTCAGGGGGTAGCGCTGAAGCTTTCTTT
NA	TRBD1	TRBJ1-2	17	TRBV3-1/TRBV3-2	CASSQDSCDRGDYGYTF	TGTGCCAGCAGCCAAGATTCCTGCGACAGGGGTGACTATGGCTACACCTTC
NA	TRBD1	TRBJ2-7	14	TRBV6-6	CASSLVTGGGEQYF	TGTGCCAGCAGTTTAGTAACAGGGGGTGGCGAGCAGTACTTC
NA	NA	TRBJ2-1	11	TRBV19	CASSIYNEQFF	TGTGCCAGTAGTATCTACAATGAGCAGTTCTTC
NA	NA	TRBJ2-3	17	TRBV18	CASSPPRAGDSTDTQYF	TGTGCCAGCTCACCACCGAGGGCAGGGGATTCGACAGATACGCAGTATTTT
NA	NA	TRBJ1-2	14	TRBV27	CASSSTGFGYGYTF	TGTGCCAGCAGCTCCACAGGGTTTGGCTATGGCTACACCTTC
once	NA	TRBJ1-1	14	TRBV4-2	CASSQDSGGSEAFF	TGTGCCAGCAGCCAAGACTCGGGTGGGAGTGAAGCTTTCTTT
NA	NA	TRBJ2-7	14	TRBV9	CASSPAGILYEQYF	TGTGCCAGCAGCCCCGCCGGGATCCTTTACGAGCAGTACTTC
NA	NA	TRBJ1-1	15	TRBV7-6	CATSKEGAGNTEAFF	TGTGCCACGTCTAAAGAAGGCGCCGGGAACACTGAAGCTTTCTTT
NA	NA	TRBJ1-1	12	TRBV7-9	CASTPGGATAFF	TGTGCCAGCACCCCGGGGGGGGCTACAGCTTTCTTT
NA	NA	TRBJ1-5	15	TRBV7-8	CASSSQVGSNQPQHF	TGTGCCAGCAGCTCTCAAGTCGGGAGCAATCAGCCCCAGCATTTT
NA	TRBD1	TRBJ1-2	17	TRBV4-1	CASSQGWVRTGVGGYTF	TGCGCCAGCAGCCAAGGATGGGTTCGGACAGGGGTAGGTGGCTACACCTTC
NA	NA	TRBJ1-5	14	TRBV2	CASSWQLSNQPQHF	TGTGCCAGCAGCTGGCAGCTTAGCAATCAGCCCCAGCATTTT
NA	NA	TRBJ1-2	16	TRBV7-9	CASSSWGATTGRTYTF	TGTGCCAGCAGCTCGTGGGGCGCAACTACAGGGAGAACCTACACCTTC
NA	TRBD1	TRBJ2-2	15	TRBV2	CASSGAGQGTGELFF	TGTGCCAGCAGCGGAGCCGGACAGGGGACCGGGGAGCTGTTTTTT
NA	NA	TRBJ2-5	14	TRBV27	CASSLAGVGETQYF	TGTGCCAGCAGTTTAGCAGGGGTTGGAGAGACCCAGTACTTC
NA	NA	TRBJ1-1	14	TRBV5-1	CASSLTSPNTEAFF	TGCGCCAGCAGCTTGACCAGCCCCAACACTGAAGCTTTCTTT
NA	TRBD1	TRBJ2-3	18	TRBV12-5	CASGSARTGVPGTDTQYF	TGTGCTAGTGGTTCCGCACGAACAGGGGTCCCTGGTACAGATACGCAGTATTTT
NA	TRBD1	TRBJ1-6	15	TRBV5-6	CASSLAQGTNSPLHF	TGTGCCAGCAGCTTAGCACAGGGGACTAATTCACCCCTCCACTTT
NA	NA	TRBJ1-2	9	TRBV14	CAIQWGYTF	TGTGCCATCCAGTGGGGCTACACCTTC